This is a list of T cell receptor beta chains from one sample in a study of blood T cell repertoires in COVID-19. The protocol was immunoSEQ multiplex PCR, while the TCRdb copy is restricted to in-frame clones and leaves out a portion. Here the sample spans 150,000 to 200,000 clones, under 90% being singletons. What was sequenced was peripheral blood. These receptors came from a woman in her seventies with COVID-19, enrolled during active disease. Both conserved end residues are part of each CDR3. The order of the fields is V gene, J gene, CDR3 protein.

V: TRBV5-1
J: TRBJ1-3
CDR3: CASSRELQGQFATIYF

V: TRBV3-1/TRBV3-2
J: TRBJ1-1
CDR3: CASSGHPGTGVNTEAFF

V: TRBV6-5
J: TRBJ2-1
CDR3: CASSPLAGDGNEQFF

V: TRBV7-2
J: TRBJ1-1
CDR3: CASSFRDRGWDTEAFF

V: TRBV28
J: TRBJ2-1
CDR3: CASSSGSKSSYNEQFF

V: TRBV19
J: TRBJ1-1
CDR3: CASRIDRGDLEAFF

V: TRBV19
J: TRBJ1-2
CDR3: CASSRADGLRRGYTF

V: TRBV7-8
J: TRBJ2-2
CDR3: CASSPPLAGVHTGELFF

V: TRBV7-2
J: TRBJ2-3
CDR3: CASSLQAGGPLDTQYF

V: TRBV10-1
J: TRBJ2-1
CDR3: CATQRSPYNEQFF

V: TRBV30
J: TRBJ2-4
CDR3: CAWTSPGQGVYIQYF

V: TRBV24-1
J: TRBJ2-3
CDR3: CATSGGQGASTDTQYF

V: TRBV28
J: TRBJ2-7
CDR3: CASSSSLSGSLPYEQYF

V: TRBV19
J: TRBJ2-1
CDR3: CASSIRGLSYNEQFF

V: TRBV9
J: TRBJ2-3
CDR3: CASSPWVKRDTDTQYF

V: TRBV5-1
J: TRBJ2-1
CDR3: CASSSSRSNEQFF